These 30 T cell receptor beta chains were all obtained from the same sample, sequenced in a study of OX40 agonist ivuxolimab in advanced cancers. The protocol was immunoSEQ multiplex PCR, while the TCRdb copy is restricted to in-frame clones and leaves out a portion. This sample carries about 14,000 clones, about 90% of them seen once, and the ten largest clones take roughly 69%. Sequenced material: CD4+ or CD8+ T cells sorted from blood, taken in a trial of the OX40 agonist ivuxolimab. The receptors were sampled from an adult with an advanced solid tumor such as melanoma, head and neck, liver or kidney cancer.

The rearrangement uses TRBV7-3 and TRBJ2-1; 11 bases are a match to TRBD1. Trimming cost V 5 bases and J 5 bases; bases outside gene matches: 5. Germline CDR1 is SGHTA and CDR2 is FQGTGA. The CDR3 extends over 15 amino acids. The DNA for the CDR3 is TGTGCCAGCAGCCAGGACAGGGGGCTGGACAATGAGCAGTTCTTC. This encodes CASSQDRGLDNEQFF.

The gene calls are TRBV7-3 and TRBJ2-7; no firm D call. CDR3 length equals 14 residues. The germline gives CDR1 SGHTA, CDR2 FQGTGA. V was cut by 5 bases and J by 0 bases, with 11 bases left in between. CDR3: CASSPGIASYEQYF. In nucleotides, the CDR3 is TGTGCCAGCAGCCCCGGAATCGCCTCCTACGAGCAGTACTTC.

This chain joins TRBV18 and TRBJ1-2; tentative D call: TRBD1 (5 bases). Germline values: CDR1 KGHSH, CDR2 LQKENI. Trimming stripped 3 bases from V and 3 bases from J, with 11 bases between. The length of the CDR3 is 14 residues. The CDR3 nucleotides are TGTGCCAGCTCACCCCCGGGACCCTACTATGGCTACACCTTC. It codes for CASSPPGPYYGYTF. Complete variable domain (other parts from reference TRBV18 and TRBJ1-2): NAGVMQNPRHLVRRRGQEARLRCSPMKGHSHVYWYRQLPEEGLKFMVYLQKENIIDESGMPKERFSAEFPKEGPSILRIQQVVRGDSAAYFCASSPPGPYYGYTFGSGTRLTVV.

The J gene is TRBJ1-2, the V gene TRBV29-1, with TRBD1 as a possible D gene (5 bases). This CDR3 is 11 amino acids long. V was clipped by 7 bases and J by 8 bases, with 14 bases between them. Looked up from germline, CDR1 is SQVTM and CDR2 is ANQGSEA. This CDR3 reads CSARDLGGYTF. Here the CDR3 DNA reads TGCAGCGCCCGGGACCTGGGCGGCTACACCTTC.

The chain employs TRBV4-3 and TRBJ2-1; no clear D. Germline lookup yields CDR1 LGHNA and CDR2 YSLEER. Trimming stripped 4 bases from V and 4 bases from J, with 14 bases between. The CDR3 is made up of 15 amino acids. The DNA of the CDR3 is TGCGCCAGCAGCCTCCTAGGAGCGTCATACAATGAGCAGTTCTTC. It yields the protein CASSLLGASYNEQFF.

The DNA of the CDR3 is TGTGCCAGCAGTGAAGGCAGTTCTAGCACAGATACGCAGTATTTT. Its translation is CASSEGSSSTDTQYF. This chain links TRBV6-4 with TRBJ2-3; D remains unclear. Per germline, CDR1 MRHNA and CDR2 SNTAGT. The V end was cut by 3 bases, the J end by 0 bases, with 10 bases between. There are 15 residues in the CDR3.

This clone was counted a few times. The gene calls are TRBV5-1 and TRBJ2-7, with 9 bases identical to TRBD1. Trimming cost V 1 base and J 4 bases; bases outside gene matches: 9. The CDR3 runs to 16 residues. CDR1 and CDR2 from the germline V gene are SGHRS and YFSETQ. CDR3 region: CASSLKPTGGFYEQYF. CDR3 bases: TGCGCCAGCAGCTTGAAACCGACAGGGGGGTTTTACGAGCAGTACTTC.

This chain links TRBV5-6 with TRBJ2-7, with TRBD1 identical over 8 bases. CDR1 and CDR2 from the germline V gene are SGHDT and YYEEEE. This CDR3 spans 13 amino acids. The ends lost 3 bases at V and 3 bases at J; junction bases unmatched: 2. The CDR3 nucleotides are TGTGCCAGCAGCTGGGGACAGGTCTACGAGCAGTACTTC. Translating it yields CASSWGQVYEQYF.

The CDR3 bases are TGTGCCAGCAGCTCCGGACTAGCGGGATTTTTGAATGAGCAGTTCTTC. Protein sequence: CASSSGLAGFLNEQFF. This sequence joins TRBV11-3 and TRBJ2-1; TRBD2 aligns across 12 bases. This CDR3 region has 16 residues. V lost 4 bases to trimming and J lost 7 bases; unmatched junction nucleotides: 8. CDR1 SGHNT and CDR2 YENEEA come from the germline V gene.

The chain is built from TRBV7-8 and TRBJ1-1; 9 nucleotides line up with TRBD1. Germline V gene lookup returns CDR1 SGHVS and CDR2 FQNEAQ. V lost 5 bases, J lost 4 bases, and 5 bases stayed unmatched. CDR3 length: 14 amino acids. The CDR3 DNA follows: TGTGCCAGCAGCCCGGGGACAGGGACCACTGAAGCTTTCTTT. Protein product: CASSPGTGTTEAFF.

On this clone: This sample also contains other DNA sequences that code for the same CDR3. The chain is built from TRBV2 and TRBJ2-7; 9 bases agree with TRBD2. V shed 4 bases, J shed 2 bases, and the junction held 3 bases outside the gene matches. Germline CDR1 is SNHLY and CDR2 is FYNNEI. There are 14 residues in the CDR3. The DNA for the CDR3 is TGTGCCAGCAGTGTTCTAGCGGGACCCTACGAGCAGTACTTC. Translated, it gives CASSVLAGPYEQYF.

This chain joins TRBV7-9 and TRBJ2-1; maybe TRBD1 (6 bases). The V end lost 6 bases, the J end lost 4 bases, and 19 bases lay between the germline ends. The CDR3 runs to 16 residues. Germline V gives CDR1 SEHNR, CDR2 FQNEAQ (reference sequence). The CDR3 spells CASSGLGTGLYNEQFF. CDR3 nucleotide sequence: TGTGCCAGCAGTGGGTTGGGCACAGGGTTATACAATGAGCAGTTCTTC.

V is TRBV4-3 and J is TRBJ2-7, with 8 bases aligning to TRBD1. Per germline, CDR1 LGHNA and CDR2 YSLEER. After removal of 4 bases from V and 3 bases from J, the junction contained 2 bases not matched to a gene. This CDR3 is built from 13 residues. CDR3 loop: CASSRDRFYEQYF. The DNA of the CDR3 is TGCGCCAGCAGCCGGGACAGGTTCTACGAGCAGTACTTC.

This CDR3 is CASSAYSYGYTF. The CDR3 bases are TGTGCCAGTAGTGCTTACAGCTATGGCTACACCTTC. The chain carries TRBV19 and TRBJ1-2; D gene uncertain. Germline lookup yields CDR1 LNHDA and CDR2 SQIVND (reference sequence). The CDR3 is made up of 12 amino acids. The V and J ends lost 5 bases and 4 bases respectively, with 8 bases between them.

The chain combines TRBV19 with TRBJ2-7, with 7 positions matching TRBD1. Trimming took 1 base from V and 2 from J; bases not matched to a gene: 5. Germline V lookup: CDR1 LNHDA, CDR2 SQIVND (reference sequence). The CDR3 loop spans 15 amino acids. The chain's CDR3 is CASSIAQGETYEQYF. The CDR3 bases are TGTGCCAGTAGTATAGCCCAGGGGGAGACCTACGAGCAGTACTTC.

This clone was recorded once. This sequence joins TRBV9 and TRBJ2-7, with D possibly TRBD2 on 5 matching bases. CDR3 size: 15 residues. V lost 3 bases and J lost 2, with 15 bases in between. CDR1 SGDLS and CDR2 YYNGEE come from the germline V gene. The CDR3 region has the DNA TGTGCCAGCAGCGCCGGGAACACCCCGACCTACGAGCAGTACTTC. It translates to CASSAGNTPTYEQYF.

CDR3 protein: CASSEALGIGELFF. The CDR3 coding sequence is TGTGCCAGCAGTGAAGCGCTGGGTATCGGGGAGCTGTTTTTT. The chain links TRBV6-1 to TRBJ2-2; no clear D. The CDR3 sequence is 14 residues long. V was clipped by 0 bases and J by 7 bases, with 9 bases between them. From germline, CDR1 is MNHNS and CDR2 SASEGT.

This sequence joins TRBV6-5 and TRBJ2-3; D call uncertain. Trimming removed 5 bases from V and 5 bases from J, with 2 bases in between. There are 10 residues in the CDR3. Germline lookup yields CDR1 MNHEY and CDR2 SVGAGI. The CDR3 protein is CASSGDTQYF. Written as DNA, the CDR3 is TGTGCCAGCAGTGGAGATACGCAGTATTTT.

This chain joins TRBV27 and TRBJ1-2; possible D gene TRBD1, 5 bases. Trimming stripped 5 bases from V and 4 bases from J, with 14 bases between. Germline V lookup: CDR1 MNHEY, CDR2 SMNVEV (reference sequence). The CDR3 runs to 14 residues. In DNA, the CDR3 is TGTGCCAGCAGTCCCAGGGATTTGGCCTATGGCTACACCTTC. It translates to CASSPRDLAYGYTF.

This sequence joins TRBV4-3 and TRBJ2-7; D is perhaps TRBD1 (7 bases). Germline CDR1 and CDR2: LGHNA and YSLEER. The V end lost 5 bases, the J end lost 1 base, and 15 bases lay between the germline ends. This CDR3 is 15 amino acids long. DNA of the CDR3: TGCGCCAGCAGCGTCTACAGGGGAGGATCCTACGAGCAGTACTTC. Translated, it gives CASSVYRGGSYEQYF.

This clone was detected once. The chain joins TRBV27 to TRBJ1-2; TRBD1 matches at 7 bases. The CDR3 runs 15 residues. V was pared by 5 bases and J by 6 bases, with 12 bases of the junction left unmatched. Germline-derived CDR1 and CDR2 are MNHEY and SMNVEV (reference sequence). The CDR3 is CASSRIYRGEDGYTF. CDR3 DNA: TGTGCCAGCAGTAGAATATACAGGGGAGAGGATGGCTACACCTTC.

The CDR3 bases are TGCAGCGTTGAGCCAGGGGGCTTCGCTGAAGCTTTCTTT. Encoded protein: CSVEPGGFAEAFF. The chain carries TRBV29-1 and TRBJ1-1; 8 nucleotides align to TRBD1. CDR3 length: 13 residues. The ends lost 3 bases at V and 6 bases at J; junction bases unmatched: 6. From germline, CDR1 is SQVTM and CDR2 ANQGSEA.

This chain links TRBV6-1 with TRBJ2-1, with D possibly matching TRBD2 (6 bases). The germline V gene has CDR1 MNHNS and CDR2 SASEGT. The CDR3 length is 15 residues. With 3 bases removed from V and 5 bases from J, the gap between germline ends came to 14 bases. This CDR3 is CASSEGDWFNNEQFF. The CDR3 nucleotides read TGTGCCAGCAGTGAGGGGGACTGGTTTAACAATGAGCAGTTCTTC.

V usage is TRBV7-9 and J usage is TRBJ2-7; D tentatively fits TRBD1 or TRBD2 (5 bases each). V lost 1 base and J lost 2, with 12 bases in between. There are 15 residues in the CDR3. Germline assignment: CDR1 SEHNR and CDR2 FQNEAQ (reference sequence). CDR3 sequence reads: CASSLGPGRTYEQYF. The DNA of the CDR3 is TGTGCCAGCAGCTTAGGGCCGGGACGGACCTACGAGCAGTACTTC.

J is TRBJ1-4 and V is TRBV4-3, with a tentative D call TRBD1 (6 bases). The CDR3 sequence is 16 residues long. V lost 0 bases and J 6 bases, leaving 14 bases between the germline ends. The germline gives CDR1 LGHNA, CDR2 YSLEER. DNA of the CDR3: TGCGCCAGCAGCCAAGAACCGCCCGGGGGCCATGAAAAACTGTTTTTT. Amino acids: CASSQEPPGGHEKLFF.

The chain is built from TRBV6-6 and TRBJ2-3, with a tentative D call TRBD2 (5 bases). Trimming cost V 2 bases and J 1 base, with 7 bases left between them. There are 14 residues in the CDR3. Germline V gene data show CDR1 as MNHNY and CDR2 as SVGAGI (reference sequence). DNA of the CDR3: TGTGCCAGCAGTTACGGACTTCGCACAGATACGCAGTATTTT. It is translated as CASSYGLRTDTQYF.

This rearrangement joins TRBV6-6 to TRBJ1-1, with 8 bases identical to TRBD1. Losses at the gene ends were 8 bases for V and 0 bases for J; bases not matched to a gene: 11. This CDR3 has 16 amino acids. The V gene's germline CDR1 is MNHNY and CDR2 SVGAGI (reference sequence). The CDR3 sequence: CASDVTPQGVNTEAFF. In nucleotides, the CDR3 is TGTGCCAGCGACGTTACCCCACAGGGGGTGAACACTGAAGCTTTCTTT.

The J gene is TRBJ1-1, the V gene TRBV11-2, with D perhaps matching TRBD1 (5 bases). V lost 1 base, J lost 6 bases, and 9 bases lay in between. This CDR3 is built from 13 residues. Per the germline V gene, CDR1 is SGHAT and CDR2 is FQNNGV. CDR3 amino acids: CASSLALQAEAFF. DNA of the CDR3: TGTGCCAGCAGCTTAGCCTTACAGGCTGAAGCTTTCTTT.

V is TRBV4-3 and J is TRBJ1-1; D is possibly TRBD1 (5 bases). The CDR3 sequence is 14 residues long. The V end lost 0 bases, the J end lost 4 bases, and 9 bases lay between the germline ends. Germline values: CDR1 LGHNA, CDR2 YSLEER. For the CDR3, the DNA is TGCGCCAGCAGCCAAGATTACGGGGGCACTGAAGCTTTCTTT. Protein: CASSQDYGGTEAFF.

This rearrangement joins TRBV11-1 to TRBJ2-5, with a possible D match to TRBD2 (6 bases). This CDR3 region has 14 residues. The germline CDR1 and CDR2 sequences are SGHAT and FQDESV (reference sequence). Trimming removed 1 base at V and 5 bases at J, with 11 bases between. This CDR3 is CASSLVTGVETQYF. CDR3 coding DNA: TGTGCCAGCAGCTTAGTGACGGGAGTCGAGACCCAGTACTTC.